Listed here are 2 T cell receptor beta chains from one sample, sequenced in a study of tumor-infiltrating lymphocytes in oesophageal squamous cell carcinoma. TCRdb re-derived calls from the PCR reads in MiXCR, one entry per CDR3 protein. The table lists 5,500 to 6,500 distinct CDR3 sequences, about 14% of them singletons, with 17% in the top ten. Sequencing was performed on esophageal tumor tissue. The receptors derive from a male donor with esophageal squamous cell carcinoma.

This clonotype showed up many times. V is TRBV5-4 and J is TRBJ2-5; 8 bases align to TRBD1. CDR3 length: 16 amino acids. V lost 4 bases to trimming and J lost 2 bases; unmatched junction nucleotides: 10. Germline CDR1 is SGHNT and CDR2 is YYREEE (reference sequence). CDR3 residues: CASSGWRQGLQETQYF. CDR3 coding DNA: TGTGCCAGCAGCGGGTGGAGACAGGGGTTACAAGAGACCCAGTACTTC.

In this sample, this clonotype turned up many times. The chain links TRBV6-4 to TRBJ2-1; 8 positions match TRBD2. Germline CDR1 reads MRHNA; CDR2 reads SNTAGT. The trim removed 3 bases at V and 6 bases at J, leaving 7 bases unmatched. CDR3 length: 15 residues. CDR3 DNA: TGTGCCAGCAGTGAGGAGACTAGCGCCGGCAATGAGCAGTTCTTC. Translating gives CASSEETSAGNEQFF.